This is a list of T cell receptor beta chains from one sample in a study of CD8 T cells in ankylosing spondylitis. TCRdb used MiXCR to reprocess the 5' RACE reads, holding one entry per CDR3 protein. The data show 150,000 to 250,000 distinct CDR3 sequences, over 10% seen once. Sequenced material: blood, either unsorted or a sorted T cell fraction (not recorded which). The receptors derive from a male donor with ankylosing spondylitis or in good health (not recorded which). The CDR3 runs from the conserved cysteine through the conserved F or W. The D gene is left open where the match is weak. Clone sizes are given selectively: once, few, many, or a class where the clone is expanded.

TRBJ2-7 TRBD1 TRBV5-1 NA TGCGCCAGCAGCGGACGGACAGGGGGCCTGAACGAGCAGTACTTC CASSGRTGGLNEQYF
TRBJ2-1 TRBD2 TRBV29-1 few TGCAGCGTTGAAGATCTCGGGGGGGGCTCCTACAATGAGCAGTTCTTC CSVEDLGGGSYNEQFF
TRBJ2-7 TRBD2 TRBV20-1 NA TGCAGTGCTACCTCTAGCGGGGATCTCTACGAGCAGTACTTC CSATSSGDLYEQYF
TRBJ2-7 TRBD1 TRBV25-1 NA TGTGCCAGCAGTATTCCCGGGACAGGGACTTCCGAGCAGTACTTC CASSIPGTGTSEQYF
TRBJ1-1 TRBD1 TRBV28 NA TGTGCCAGCAGTTTCCGACAGGGGCCGGGCACTGAAGCTTTCTTT CASSFRQGPGTEAFF
TRBJ2-3 TRBD2 TRBV5-1 NA TGCGCCAGCAGCGATGGACTAGCACAAGATACGCAGTATTTT CASSDGLAQDTQYF
TRBJ1-2 NA TRBV20-1 NA TGCAGTGCTCCGGACGGGTACTATGGCTACACCTTC CSAPDGYYGYTF
TRBJ2-1 NA TRBV29-1 many TGCAGCGTTTGGGACGCCTACAATGAGCAGTTCTTC CSVWDAYNEQFF
TRBJ1-1 NA TRBV27 few TGTGCCAGCAGTTTCACAGGGATAGGTGAAGCTTTCTTT CASSFTGIGEAFF
TRBJ1-1 NA TRBV27 NA TGTGCCAGCGGACATCTGAACACTGAAGCTTTCTTT CASGHLNTEAFF
TRBJ2-1 TRBD2 TRBV5-1 few TGCGCCAGCAGCTTTGGTCCGACTAGCGCGCCGTACAATGAGCAGTTCTTC CASSFGPTSAPYNEQFF
TRBJ2-1 TRBD1 TRBV29-1 many TGCAGCGTCGGGACAGGGGGCTACAATGAGCAGTTCTTC CSVGTGGYNEQFF
TRBJ2-5 TRBD2 TRBV11-2 NA TGTGCCAGCAGCTACTTAGCGGGGGCCACAGAGACCCAGTACTTC CASSYLAGATETQYF
TRBJ2-7 TRBD1 TRBV12-3/TRBV12-4 many TGTGCCAGCACCTTAGTCCGGGACAGGGGGCTTTCCGAGCAGTACTTC CASTLVRDRGLSEQYF
TRBJ2-7 NA TRBV4-1 many TGCGCCAGCAGCCAAACCCCGATGGGGTCCTACGAGCAGTACTTC CASSQTPMGSYEQYF
TRBJ2-2 TRBD2 TRBV20-1 NA TGCAGTGCTAGAGTAGCCGGGACTAGCGGCACCGGGGAGCTGTTTTTT CSARVAGTSGTGELFF
TRBJ1-2 NA TRBV27 many TGTGCCAGCAGACAGGGACCTTATGGCTACACCTTC CASRQGPYGYTF
TRBJ2-5 NA TRBV14 few TGTGCCAGCAGCCAAGAACTCCGGTGGGAGACCCAGTACTTC CASSQELRWETQYF
TRBJ2-1 NA TRBV7-9 NA TGTGCCACTCGTGGGCAGAACAATGAGCAGTTCTTC CATRGQNNEQFF
TRBJ2-4 TRBD2 TRBV27 NA TGTGCCAGCAGTCCTGCGGGGGGGCCCAAAAACATTCAGTACTTC CASSPAGGPKNIQYF
TRBJ2-1 NA TRBV24-1 NA TGTGCCACCAGTGATTTTGACGATGAGCAGTTCTTC CATSDFDDEQFF
TRBJ2-3 TRBD2 TRBV12-3/TRBV12-4 few TGTGCCAGCAGTTGGGAGGGAGGGGTAGATACGCAGTATTTT CASSWEGGVDTQYF